Below are 18 T cell receptor beta chains sequenced from a single sample in a study of blood T cell repertoires in COVID-19. Clones were read by immunoSEQ multiplex PCR, and TCRdb kept only the in-frame ones, dropping some. Among around 200,000 clones, 87% were seen once, and the ten largest hold 10% to 15%. Sequenced: peripheral blood. These receptors all come from a woman aged 18-29 years who had recovered from COVID-19.

This clone was detected only once. V gene TRBV2 combines with J gene TRBJ2-3; 7 bases are a match to TRBD1. Trimming took 6 bases from V and 2 from J; bases not matched to a gene: 14. The germline V gene encodes CDR1 SNHLY and CDR2 FYNNEI. The CDR3 consists of 17 residues. The CDR3 sequence: CASSEFSRDSYTDTQYF. In DNA form, the CDR3 reads TGTGCCAGCAGCGAGTTTTCCCGGGACAGCTACACAGATACGCAGTATTTT.

The rearrangement links TRBV9 to TRBJ2-1, with D possibly TRBD2 on 5 matching bases. The length of the CDR3 is 15 residues. In germline, CDR1 is SGDLS, CDR2 YYNGEE. Trimming took 0 bases from V and 5 from J, leaving 12 bases between them. This CDR3 reads CASSVEGSGHNEQFF. CDR3 DNA: TGTGCCAGCAGCGTAGAAGGGAGCGGTCACAATGAGCAGTTCTTC.

V usage is TRBV10-3 and J usage is TRBJ1-2; TRBD1 might be the D (6 bases). Trimming took off 6 bases at V and 0 bases at J, with 14 bases between the two ends. Looked up from germline, CDR1 is ENHRY and CDR2 is SYGVKD. The CDR3 runs 15 residues. Here the CDR3 DNA reads TGTGCCATCAGGCCAGGACAGTCTCCTAACTATGGCTACACCTTC. Protein: CAIRPGQSPNYGYTF.

The chain joins TRBV13 to TRBJ2-1; the D gene is possibly TRBD2 (6 bases). CDR3 length: 17 residues. The germline V gene encodes CDR1 PRHDT and CDR2 FYEKMQ (reference sequence). Trimming left V 4 bases short and J 7 bases short, with 23 bases between. CDR3 sequence reads: CASSSPRGGSPGNEQFF. CDR3 DNA sequence: TGTGCCAGCAGCTCCCCCCGTGGGGGGAGCCCCGGTAATGAGCAGTTCTTC.

J is TRBJ2-7 and V is TRBV28, with 7 positions matching TRBD1. Germline CDR1 MDHEN, CDR2 SYDVKM. The CDR3 extends over 12 amino acids. J lost 6 bases, V lost 6 bases, and 5 bases had no gene match. CDR3 sequence reads: CASRMWDSEQYF. The CDR3 coding sequence is TGTGCCAGCAGAATGTGGGACAGCGAGCAGTACTTC.

V is TRBV13 and J is TRBJ1-2; the D gene is possibly TRBD1 (5 bases). The CDR3 sequence is 13 residues long. The V end was cut by 4 bases, the J end by 8 bases, with 14 bases between. The germline V gene has CDR1 PRHDT and CDR2 FYEKMQ (reference sequence). CDR3: CASSSQVGGGYTF. The CDR3, as DNA: TGTGCCAGCAGCTCCCAGGTGGGGGGAGGCTACACCTTC.

This clone has only a few counts. CDR3 DNA sequence: TGTGCCAGCAGATCCCCGGGGGTGAACACTGAAGCTTTCTTT. Encoded protein: CASRSPGVNTEAFF. The V and J genes are TRBV7-2 and TRBJ1-1, with a possible D match to TRBD1 (5 bases). CDR3 length equals 14 residues. The V end was cut by 6 bases, the J end by 0 bases, with 11 bases between. Germline loops: CDR1 SGHTA, CDR2 FQGNSA.

The chain joins TRBV9 to TRBJ2-7; 11 bases line up with TRBD2. The germline gives CDR1 SGDLS, CDR2 YYNGEE. The CDR3 sequence is 16 residues long. Germline trimming cut 4 bases from V and 2 bases from J; bases unmatched to any gene: 8. The CDR3 is CASSPGTSGLTYEQYF. CDR3 nucleotides: TGTGCCAGCAGCCCCGGGACTAGCGGACTCACCTACGAGCAGTACTTC.

V is TRBV5-1 and J is TRBJ2-1; 8 bases align to TRBD2. The CDR3 consists of 14 residues. J lost 7 bases, V lost 2 bases, and 5 bases had no gene match. Germline assignment: CDR1 SGHRS and CDR2 YFSETQ. CDR3 coding DNA: TGCGCCAGCAGCTTTTCTAGCGGGTTGAATGAGCAGTTCTTC. Translation: CASSFSSGLNEQFF.

The genes are TRBV7-2 and TRBJ1-6; D gene uncertain. The germline CDR1 and CDR2 sequences are SGHTA and FQGNSA. Trimming removed 2 bases at V and 8 bases at J, with 7 bases between. The CDR3 extends over 13 amino acids. The CDR3 loop reads CASSLQSDSPLHF. The DNA of the CDR3 is TGTGCCAGCAGCTTACAATCGGATTCACCCCTCCACTTT.

The chain uses TRBV19 and TRBJ1-1; D may be TRBD1 (5 bases). Trimming left V 5 bases short and J 6 bases short, with 13 bases between. The CDR3 sequence is 13 residues long. CDR1 LNHDA and CDR2 SQIVND come from the germline V gene (reference sequence). CDR3 DNA sequence: TGTGCCAGTAGTTTAAATCAGGGCGCTGAAGCTTTCTTT. It translates to CASSLNQGAEAFF.

This chain links TRBV28 with TRBJ2-1; 7 bases align to TRBD2. The CDR3 runs 15 residues. V shed 7 bases, J shed 6 bases, and the junction held 12 bases outside the gene matches. Germline V gene data show CDR1 as MDHEN and CDR2 as SYDVKM. CDR3 DNA: TGTGCCAGCATCCTAACTAGCGACCGGAGCAATGAGCAGTTCTTC. As protein: CASILTSDRSNEQFF.

This clone was observed a handful of times. The chain is built from TRBV6-2 or TRBV6-3 and TRBJ2-3, with D possibly TRBD2 on 5 matching bases. V lost 4 bases and J lost 2, with 10 bases in between. CDR3 length: 14 amino acids. CDR1 and CDR2 from the germline V gene are MNHEY and SVGEGT. This CDR3 reads CASSSGSDTDTQYF. As DNA, the CDR3 is TGTGCCAGCAGTTCGGGTAGCGACACAGATACGCAGTATTTT.

CDR3 in amino acids: CASSLALDRETSPLHF. The CDR3 nucleotides read TGTGCCAGCAGCTTAGCCTTGGACAGGGAAACTTCACCCCTCCACTTT. The chain employs TRBV7-2 and TRBJ1-6; 8 positions agree with TRBD1. Germline V gives CDR1 SGHTA, CDR2 FQGNSA. The CDR3 runs to 16 residues. The V segment lost 0 bases and the J segment 9 bases; nucleotides outside the gene matches: 7. Supplemented by reference TRBV7-2 and TRBJ1-6, the full variable domain reads GAGVSQSPSNKVTEKGKDVELRCDPISGHTALYWYRQSLGQGLEFLIYFQGNSAPDKSGLPSDRFSAERTGGSVSTLTIQRTQQEDSAVYLCASSLALDRETSPLHFGNGTRLTVT.

The chain combines TRBV4-3 with TRBJ2-3; weak D call: TRBD2 (6 bases). The germline V gene encodes CDR1 LGHNA and CDR2 YSLEER. The CDR3 has 16 amino acids. V was clipped by 0 bases and J by 1 base, with 11 bases between them. The CDR3 nucleotides are TGCGCCAGCAGCCAAGATTCCGGGAGAGGCACAGATACGCAGTATTTT. It yields the protein CASSQDSGRGTDTQYF.

The CDR3 spells CASSVEWQLDTIYF. The CDR3 DNA reads as TGTGCCAGCAGCGTAGAATGGCAGTTGGACACCATATATTTT. V usage is TRBV9 and J usage is TRBJ1-3, with D uncertain. Trimming shortened V by 0 bases and J by 8 bases, and 12 bases separated the two germline ends. This CDR3 is built from 14 residues. Germline assignment: CDR1 SGDLS and CDR2 YYNGEE.

The chain has TRBV6-5 and TRBJ2-5; 13 positions agree with TRBD2. The V segment lost 6 bases and the J segment 5 bases; nucleotides outside the gene matches: 3. The V gene's germline CDR1 is MNHEY and CDR2 SVGAGI. The CDR3 contains 14 residues. The CDR3 DNA sequence: TGTGCCAGCAGCAGGACTAGCGGGAGTGAGACCCAGTACTTC. It encodes CASSRTSGSETQYF.

This chain connects TRBV25-1 to TRBJ1-6, with D possibly being TRBD1 (6 bases). The ends were cut back, 6 bases at V and 4 bases at J, with 13 bases in the middle. The CDR3 totals 15 residues. Germline V gene lookup returns CDR1 MGHDK and CDR2 SYGVNS. The CDR3 is CASRRQAQYNSPLHF. The CDR3 nucleotides are TGTGCCAGCAGAAGACAGGCCCAGTATAATTCACCCCTCCACTTT.